This TCR beta chain was recorded in a study of cytomegalovirus exposure and HLA in healthy donors (dated by TCRdb to 2016 to 2017). Concerning the study at large: In an earlier analysis of 587 of the donors, 276 Gb of sequence data and 100 million or so unique TCR beta sequences from some 170 million T cells were reported. The aim of the study was to test whether cataloging public T cell receptors could identify signatures of past pathogen exposure. The T cell repertoires of 550 to 850 subjects were profiled by immunosequencing and related to cytomegalovirus serostatus. In a later analysis, previously published TCR beta repertoires from about 670 donors were re-analyzed and high-resolution HLA genotyping was added so that TCR occurrence patterns could be studied. The number of donors typed differed by locus, with roughly 629-640 for A, B, C, DRB1 and DQB1, roughly 520 for DQA1, some 570 for DPA1, and about 450 for DPB1. In a later genetic analysis, genome-wide SNP genotypes for about three fifths of the roughly 670 donors were used, and that subset was treated as a discovery cohort. Donor age, sex, ethnicity and CMV serostatus were compiled alongside the repertoire data. Along with the roughly 610-subject first cohort, a separate validation cohort of over a hundred different subjects was used. Every repertoire in the discovery cohort had been generated on one and the same sequencing platform. Of the 300 to 400 genotyped donors, about 80% fell in the genetic ancestry cluster associated with self-reported Caucasian donors. In an earlier analysis of more than 550 of the donors, high-throughput TCR beta sequencing was used to judge whether each TCR beta V gene segment behaved as functional or pseudogenic. About five DR-DQ haplotypes were handled as single units for association and clustering, since linkage in the cohort was strong. Class I and class II HLA loci were covered by the typing at four-digit resolution. Across about 370 genotyped donors of the cohort, an average of about 240,000 unique TCR beta nucleotide sequences per donor were sequenced, and roughly a sixth of those sequences were non-productive. To predict cytomegalovirus infection status, the study brought together high-throughput TCR immunosequencing, statistical association of individual TCRs with disease status, and machine learning. The later analysis used no new phenotypic data to find candidate immune exposures, relying instead on TCR beta sequences and their occurrence across donors. An early release that covered roughly 600 HLA-typed donors contained about 290 gigabases of sequencing data and roughly 84 million unique TCR sequences. What the work shows at the level of the full study, not this receptor alone: At a false discovery rate of 0.05, a later analysis linked 16,951 TCR beta sequences to specific HLA alleles. In an earlier analysis of 500 to 650 of the donors, most TCR beta V segments appeared in productive rearrangements about 90% or about 30% of the time, broadly matching IMGT annotations. A few of the identified cytomegalovirus-associated TCR beta chains were confirmed in vitro to be specific for cytomegalovirus antigens. Roughly uniform sequencing depth across donors was assumed in presence/absence analyses, although this assumption may not hold. In both the original and validation cohorts, the classifier was reported to diagnose cytomegalovirus status with high specificity and sensitivity. CMV serostatus was the only immune exposure information available for the cohort. HLA typing was unavailable for some donors at each locus, so association tests used only the typed subset. In a later genetic analysis, fewer N-insertions in productive TCRs were reported among donors in an Asian-associated ancestry cluster than the roughly 700-donor mean. A total of 150 or so TCR beta chains were listed by the study as associated with cytomegalovirus. Linkage disequilibrium might explain the correlated functional status among segregating V segments, but an unknown experimental factor could not be ruled out. Most CMV-associated TCR beta chains appeared to be HLA-restricted in a later analysis, and the HLA associations seemed to be driven largely by CMV exposure. The cohort was sequenced for TCR beta chains only, and without alpha or paired-chain data the features that could be detected were limited. A further reported finding was that TCR beta sequences accurately predicted the HLA-A and HLA-B alleles for most subjects in the first cohort. In a later analysis, the rate of TCR association differed among HLA loci, with DRB1 alleles having the most associated TCRs and HLA-C alleles having the fewest. Across donors, most TCR sequences were observed very rarely, whereas some public TCRs were present in many individuals. When HLA alleles, especially DR and DQ, strongly co-occurred, TCR associations were difficult to assign to individual alleles. Compared with equally common non-associated chains, HLA-associated TCR beta chains in a later analysis were more clonally expanded and had lower generation probabilities. V-gene and J-gene trimming of TCR beta chains was associated with a missense DCLRE1C variant in a later genetic analysis, and the association was replicated in an independent cohort. The authors suggested that the approach could potentially be extended to other disease states and immunological phenotypes. In a later analysis, several top co-occurrence clusters were reported to appear linked to parvovirus B19, influenza, CMV and Epstein-Barr virus. Because counts were too low, about 18 rarely observed V segments, including chromosome 9 orphons, were excluded from the earlier analysis of 500 to 700 of the donors. A group of highly shared sequence variants was considered likely to be a technical artifact of the sequencing pipeline. Some IMGT-functional V segments, including TRBV6-2 and TRBV6-3, could not be distinguished by the 87-base-pair reads and were therefore excluded.

The library was prepared using the immunoSEQ multiplex PCR assay. The multiplex PCR relied on a mix of 60 forward primers for TCR Vbeta segments and 13 reverse primers for TCR Jbeta segments. Amplification of the CDR3 region of rearranged TCR beta genes was performed with a multiplex PCR assay on genomic DNA. The Illumina HiSeq System was used to sequence the amplified TCR beta libraries as 87-base-pair reads. In the paper's pipeline: A later analysis counted tens of millions of unique TCR beta chains across the roughly 700 repertoires, and some 12 million of these chains were shared by at least two donors. Raw reads were error-corrected and collapsed into unique sequences with a nearest-neighbor algorithm that merged closely related sequences to remove PCR and sequencing errors. CDR3 sequences were aligned to IMGT reference sequences to assign V, D and J gene segments. For a sequence to be retained, a match of at least six nucleotides to both a V gene segment and a J gene segment was required. Rearrangements were classified as productive when the CDR3 lacked stop codons and remained in frame with V and J, and all other rearrangements were classified as non-productive. CDR3 was defined by IMGT convention, running from the second conserved V-encoded cysteine to the conserved J-encoded phenylalanine. The earlier analysis of about 610 of the donors excluded any sequence lacking an unambiguous match to a single V gene segment. An earlier analysis of several hundred of the donors called V segments functional above 56.7% productive rearrangements and segregating when the between-donor standard deviation exceeded 5%. A statistical classification framework was built for diagnosing cytomegalovirus status from the catalog of TCR beta chain sequences. In a later analysis, TCR nucleotide sequences were compared against IMGT/GENE-DB human TR gene sequences so that V and J genes could be assigned. Using the TCRdist pipeline, a later analysis assigned CDR3 sequences along with most-parsimonious VDJ recombination scenarios. A later analysis defined each TCR beta chain by its CDR3 amino acid sequence plus V-gene family, and excluded reads lacking a unique V-gene family. As a way to deal with suspected cross-contamination and a sequencing artifact, a later analysis dropped roughly 600 nucleotide sequences that were highly shared and had low generation probability. For each public chain, a later analysis derived a clonal expansion index from normalized ranks of inferred template counts within each repertoire. Generation probabilities in a later analysis came from a VDJ recombination model fitted to out-of-frame rearrangements, and those results were checked against IGoR. In a later analysis, hypergeometric tests were used to score TCR-TCR, TCR-HLA and TCR-CMV co-occurrence, with a repertoire-size bias correction applied to TCR pairs. False discovery rates were estimated in a later analysis by permuting HLA or CMV assignments 20 times. In a later analysis, co-occurring TCRs were grouped using DBSCAN, with TCRdist sequence similarity added in when clustering inside HLA-allele-positive subsets. Co-occurrence clustering excluded repertoires with fewer than 30,000 or more than 120,000 public chains, plus five with anomalous nucleotide sharing. TCRdb carries this immuneACCESS record with in-frame sequences only. Its versions omit some clonotypes, under half of them owing to an unresolved V gene in the studies checked, with the rest unexplained. The V and J calls and clone size were taken over from that table, and D and trimming were inferred from the DNA. Recorded for this sample are more than 95,000 clones; around 79% of them occurred a single time. The top ten clones comprise less than 5% of the sample.

The cohort comprised approximately 700 healthy bone marrow donors. All cohort members were sampled while nominally healthy, although unrecorded immune exposures were likely present. The donor was CMV seropositive and belonged to the group of more than 250 seropositive cohort members. A peripheral blood sample was provided by each donor, and peripheral blood mononuclear cells were used for TCR beta sequencing. The Qiagen DNeasy Blood Extraction Kit was used to extract genomic DNA from the blood cell samples. V lost 2 bases and J lost 4 bases; the stretch between them is 23 bases long. The CDR3 measures 18 amino acids from cysteine to phenylalanine. Only CDR3 DNA is held: 54 bases, read in frame from base 1. CDR1 and CDR2 are read off the germline V gene as SGHTA and FQGNSA. Worth noting for this clone: The clone's antigen remains unknown. Base qualities are not at hand, and no much larger clone is one base apart.

This TCR was sampled from a man between 45 and 60 years old in good health and CMV-seropositive. Sequenced: PBMCs. Recombination joined TRBV7-2 with TRBJ2-5; the D gene is perhaps TRBD2, on 5 matching bases. This receptor carries the CDR3 CASSLNGGLVGSLETQYF. The nucleotide sequence reads TGTGCCAGCAGCTTAAACGGAGGACTTGTTGGAAGCCTAGAGACCCAGTACTTC.